These 20 T cell receptor beta chains originate from one sample sequenced in a study of T cells in Graves' hyperthyroidism and ophthalmopathy. Amplification of TCR beta CDR3 regions used RNA as the template. TCR CDR3 regions were first amplified by RT-PCR with HTBI primers. TCRdb ran MiXCR on the multiplex PCR reads and lists one entry per CDR3 protein. The repertoire includes about half a million distinct CDR3 sequences, 20% of them detected once, and about 45% sits in the top ten. Sequencing input: blood. The receptors shown here come from a man aged 40-50 years with Graves' ophthalmopathy.

The chain recombines TRBV4-2 with TRBJ2-7; 7 nucleotides agree with TRBD1. V trimming: 5 bases; J trimming: 7 bases; junction bases outside the gene matches: 11. The CDR3 spans 14 residues. Germline-derived CDR1 and CDR2 are LGHNA and YNFKEQ. The CDR3 DNA reads TGTGCCAGCAGCGCTACGACAGGGATGGAGGAGCAGTACTTC. This sequence encodes CASSATTGMEEQYF.

The V gene is TRBV12-5, the J gene TRBJ2-7, with TRBD1 matching over 9 bases. In germline, CDR1 is LGHNT, CDR2 FRNRAP. The CDR3 is 15 amino acids. V lost 5 bases to trimming and J lost 4 bases; unmatched junction nucleotides: 9. In DNA, the CDR3 is TGTGCTAGTGGTACCTCGACAGGGGGATCATACGAGCAGTACTTC. As protein: CASGTSTGGSYEQYF.

This clonotype was seen a few times. The chain is built from TRBV27 and TRBJ2-1; D remains ambiguous. CDR1 is MNHEY and CDR2 is SMNVEV in the germline V gene (reference sequence). V was clipped by 2 bases and J by 3 bases, with 8 bases between them. The CDR3 runs to 14 residues. Here the CDR3 reads CASSLANHYNEQFF. The CDR3 DNA sequence: TGTGCCAGCAGTTTAGCCAACCACTACAATGAGCAGTTCTTC.

The J gene is TRBJ2-2, the V gene TRBV15; 7 bases match TRBD2. The CDR3 is 17 amino acids. Germline V lookup: CDR1 LNHNV, CDR2 YYDKDF (reference sequence). With V trimmed by 0 bases and J by 0 bases, 4 bases remained unmatched. Here the CDR3 DNA reads TGTGCCACCAGCAGAGACAAACTAGCGTCGAACACCGGGGAGCTGTTTTTT. Its translation: CATSRDKLASNTGELFF.

This clonotype has just a few counts. This chain links TRBV29-1 with TRBJ2-3; weak D call: TRBD1 (6 bases). Trimming cost V 6 bases and J 2 bases, with 12 bases left between them. Per germline, CDR1 SQVTM and CDR2 ANQGSEA. CDR3 length equals 13 residues. For the CDR3, the DNA is TGCAGCGTGCCGGACAGCTTCACAGATACGCAGTATTTT. The encoded protein is CSVPDSFTDTQYF.

This clonotype was seen at least ten times. The chain uses TRBV11-2 and TRBJ1-1; no reliable D call. V lost 0 bases and J lost 6, with 17 bases in between. This CDR3 has 16 amino acids. Germline CDR1 SGHAT, CDR2 FQNNGV. The CDR3 here is CASSLDLGVHYSEAFF. In DNA form, the CDR3 reads TGTGCCAGCAGCTTAGATCTCGGGGTGCATTACTCTGAAGCTTTCTTT.

This clonotype was counted at least ten times. This chain connects TRBV5-1 to TRBJ2-1; possible D gene TRBD2, 7 bases. The CDR3 runs 13 residues. CDR1 is SGHRS, CDR2 YFSETQ, per germline. The V end was cut by 5 bases, the J end by 3 bases, with 9 bases between. Here the CDR3 reads CASRRGGYNEQFF. CDR3 DNA sequence: TGCGCCAGCAGAAGGGGGGGCTACAATGAGCAGTTCTTC.

The V and J genes are TRBV19 and TRBJ2-1; weak D call: TRBD1 (7 bases). The V gene's germline CDR1 is LNHDA and CDR2 SQIVND (reference sequence). Trimming cost V 2 bases and J 3 bases, with 11 bases left between them. The CDR3 is 15 residues long. CDR3 in amino acids: CASSIQGDFYNEQFF. In nucleotides, the CDR3 is TGTGCCAGTAGTATACAGGGGGACTTCTACAATGAGCAGTTCTTC. The full variable domain, completed using reference TRBV19 and TRBJ2-1, is DGGITQSPKYLFRKEGQNVTLSCEQNLNHDAMYWYRQDPGQGLRLIYYSQIVNDFQKGDIAEGYSVSREKKESFPLTVTSAQKNPTAFYLCASSIQGDFYNEQFFGPGTRLTVL.

With respect to this clonotype: A single base separates this from a much larger clone, so it may be a read error. The conserved closing phenylalanine or tryptophan is absent in this CDR3, likely reflecting a read error. The V call is TRBV5-1, the J call TRBJ2-7; the D call may be TRBD1 or TRBD2 (6 bases each). In germline, CDR1 is SGHRS, CDR2 YFSETQ. The V gene lost 0 bases and the J gene lost 6 bases, with 13 bases spanning the gap. The CDR3 consists of 14 residues. CDR3 coding DNA: TGCGCCAGCAGCTTGGAGGGGGGTGCGGGCGAGCAGTACCTC. It yields the protein CASSLEGGAGEQYL.

The chain combines TRBV6-2 or TRBV6-3 with TRBJ1-2; 8 bases align to TRBD1. Unmatched junction bases numbered 4, after V lost 10 bases and J lost 0 bases. Germline lookup yields CDR1 MNHEY and CDR2 SVGEGT. The length of the CDR3 is 13 residues. As DNA, the CDR3 is TGTGCCACAAGGACAGGGACTAACTATGGCTACACCTTC. Encoded protein: CATRTGTNYGYTF.

This clonotype has only a few counts. The V gene is TRBV20-1, the J gene TRBJ2-1; 7 bases map to TRBD2. With 6 bases clipped from V and 0 bases from J, the junction kept 5 bases outside the gene matches. Per germline, CDR1 DFQATT and CDR2 SNEGSKA (reference sequence). The CDR3 is 14 residues long. CDR3 nucleotides: TGCAGTGCACCCCGGGACTACTCCTACAATGAGCAGTTCTTC. Its translation: CSAPRDYSYNEQFF.

The chain joins TRBV2 to TRBJ1-1; D gene uncertain. This CDR3 is 14 amino acids long. In germline, CDR1 is SNHLY, CDR2 FYNNEI. Trimming pared 6 bases from V and 6 bases from J, leaving 17 bases between. Here the CDR3 reads CASRVKPSFSEAFF. In DNA, the CDR3 is TGTGCCAGCAGAGTGAAACCCTCCTTTTCTGAAGCTTTCTTT.

This clonotype was picked up many times. The chain employs TRBV11-2 and TRBJ2-7; D not resolved. CDR1 and CDR2 (germline): SGHAT, FQNNGV. V lost 1 base and J 0 bases, leaving 10 bases between the germline ends. The CDR3 is made up of 15 amino acids. The CDR3 is CASSLGAGSSYEQYF. CDR3 nucleotide sequence: TGTGCCAGCAGCTTAGGTGCCGGTAGCTCCTACGAGCAGTACTTC.

This clonotype showed up just a few times. The V and J genes are TRBV3-1 and TRBJ2-5; 8 bases line up with TRBD1. The junction had 10 bases not matched to a gene; V was cut back by 3 bases and J by 1 base. Germline lookup yields CDR1 LGHDT and CDR2 YNNKEL (reference sequence). The CDR3 has 17 residues. CDR3 in amino acids: CASSQLRPGGGQETQYF. CDR3 coding DNA: TGTGCCAGCAGCCAGCTCCGTCCAGGGGGCGGCCAAGAGACCCAGTACTTC.

This clonotype appeared many times. The V call is TRBV28, the J call TRBJ2-7; D unresolved. The CDR3 length is 12 residues. Trimming took off 2 bases at V and 5 bases at J, with 7 bases between the two ends. Germline values: CDR1 MDHEN, CDR2 SYDVKM. CDR3 in DNA: TGTGCCAGCAGTTTACGATTAAACGAGCAGTACTTC. This sequence encodes CASSLRLNEQYF. The full variable domain, with the rest looked up from reference TRBV28 and TRBJ2-7, is DVKVTQSSRYLVKRTGEKVFLECVQDMDHENMFWYRQDPGLGLRLIYFSYDVKMKEKGDIPEGYSVSREKKERFSLILESASTNQTSMYLCASSLRLNEQYFGPGTRLTVT.

This chain joins TRBV5-1 and TRBJ1-3; 7 bases line up with TRBD1. The CDR3 is made up of 15 amino acids. The germline V gene has CDR1 SGHRS and CDR2 YFSETQ. The V gene end was trimmed by 0 bases and the J gene end by 4 bases; junction bases not matched to a gene: 4. The CDR3 coding sequence is TGCGCCAGCAGCTTGGCCGGGACAGAAGGAAACACCATATATTTT. Amino acid sequence: CASSLAGTEGNTIYF.

The chain couples TRBV27 to TRBJ2-1; 10 positions match TRBD2. The germline CDR1 and CDR2 sequences are MNHEY and SMNVEV (reference sequence). This CDR3 has 14 amino acids. V trimming: 2 bases; J trimming: 8 bases; junction bases outside the gene matches: 3. The chain's CDR3 is CASSLKTSGYEQFF. The CDR3 region has the DNA TGTGCCAGCAGTTTAAAGACTAGCGGGTATGAGCAGTTCTTC.

A note on this clonotype: A single base separates this from a much larger clone, so it may be a read error. The V gene is TRBV2, the J gene TRBJ1-5; D not certain. Germline CDR1 SNHLY, CDR2 FYNNEI. V gave up 0 bases and J gave up 9 bases, with 9 bases separating them. The CDR3 contains 13 residues. This CDR3 is CASSEAALSPQHF. Here the CDR3 DNA reads TGTGCCAGCAGTGAAGCCGCCCTTTCGCCCCAGCATTTT.

As for this clonotype: One junction end does not reproduce the germline sequence, and a read error may be involved. The chain uses TRBV5-1 and TRBJ2-3, with 8 bases matching TRBD1. This CDR3 is built from 15 residues. Germline CDR1 SGHRS, CDR2 YFSETQ. As DNA, the CDR3 is TGTGCCAGCAGCCGACAGGGGTGGGGCACAGATACGCAGTATTTT. Translated, it gives CASSRQGWGTDTQYF. Variable domain in full (rest from reference TRBV5-1 and TRBJ2-3): KAGVTQTPRYLIKTRGQQVTLSCSPISGHRSVSWYQQTPGQGLQFLFEYFSETQRNKGNFPGRFSGRQFSNSRSEMNVSTLELGDSALYLCASSRQGWGTDTQYFGPGTRLTVL.

The chain recombines TRBV6-1 with TRBJ2-7; D perhaps matches TRBD2 (5 bases). CDR1 is MNHNS, CDR2 SASEGT, per germline. Trimming pared 3 bases from V and 6 bases from J, leaving 9 bases between. The CDR3 totals 12 residues. CDR3 bases: TGTGCCAGCAGTGAGGCTAGCCGCGAGCAGTACTTC. Encoded protein: CASSEASREQYF.